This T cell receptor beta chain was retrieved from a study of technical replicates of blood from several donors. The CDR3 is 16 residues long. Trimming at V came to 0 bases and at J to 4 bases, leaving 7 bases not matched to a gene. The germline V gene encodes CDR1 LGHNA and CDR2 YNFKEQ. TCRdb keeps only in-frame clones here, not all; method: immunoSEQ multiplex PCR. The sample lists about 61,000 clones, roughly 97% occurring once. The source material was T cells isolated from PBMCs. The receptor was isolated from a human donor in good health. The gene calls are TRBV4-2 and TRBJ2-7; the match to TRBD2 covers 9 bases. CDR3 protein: CASSQDSAGGAYEQYF. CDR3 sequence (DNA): TGTGCCAGCAGCCAAGATAGCGCGGGGGGGGCATACGAGCAGTACTTC.